A selection of T cell receptor beta chains follows, all from one sample in a study of human T cells and chemical hapten exposure. MiXCR, run by TCRdb on the RACE reads, gives a single entry per CDR3 protein. Here the sample spans 150,000 to 200,000 distinct CDR3 sequences, about 15% being singletons. The specimen comprised whole blood, sampled in connection with sensitization to the hapten diphenylcyclopropenone (DPC). The source of these receptors is a woman in her twenties or thirties with alopecia areata. Some clones in this sample may be carry-over from other donors' samples. CDR3s include the opening cysteine and the closing phenylalanine or tryptophan. Fields, in order: J gene, V gene, clone size, D gene, CDR3 DNA, CDR3 protein. A D gene is named only where the DNA matches it firmly. Size is omitted from some rows. Given values are once, few, many or a class for expanded clones.

TRBJ2-5 | TRBV29-1 | NA | NA | TGCAGCGTCGCAGTGGGGCCCCAAAAAGAGACCCAGTACTTC | CSVAVGPQKETQYF
TRBJ1-2 | TRBV12-3/TRBV12-4 | few | TRBD1 | TGTGCCAGCAGTTCCTGGACAGGGGGTTTAGACTATGGCTACACCTTC | CASSSWTGGLDYGYTF
TRBJ1-2 | TRBV20-1 | many | NA | TGCAGTGCTCCCACCTCCGCAACAGTCGGCCCTGGCTACACCTTC | CSAPTSATVGPGYTF
TRBJ2-6 | TRBV15 | many | NA | TGTGCCACCAAACGCTCTGGGGCCAACGTCCTGACTTTC | CATKRSGANVLTF
TRBJ2-5 | TRBV5-1 | NA | NA | TGCGCCAGCAGCTTGTGGGGGCAGGGTGCGGAGACCCAGTACTTC | CASSLWGQGAETQYF
TRBJ1-4 | TRBV19 | many | NA | TGTGCCAGTAGTATACCCCGAACGGAGAAACTGTTTTTT | CASSIPRTEKLFF
TRBJ1-4 | TRBV20-1 | NA | NA | TGCAGTGCTAGAGATCATACTTCCAATGAAAAACTGTTTTTT | CSARDHTSNEKLFF
TRBJ1-2 | TRBV12-3/TRBV12-4 | NA | NA | TGTGCCAGCAGCCTTCGGAACTATGGCTACACCTTC | CASSLRNYGYTF
TRBJ1-1 | TRBV3-1 | many | NA | TGTGCCAGCAGCCAAGGGGTGAGGAACACTGAAGCTTTCTTT | CASSQGVRNTEAFF
TRBJ2-5 | TRBV7-2 | NA | TRBD2 | TGTGCCAGCAGCCCCCGAGCTAGCGGGGGGGCCTATGAGACCCAGTACTTC | CASSPRASGGAYETQYF
TRBJ1-4 | TRBV5-1 | many | TRBD1 | TGCGCCAGCAGCCCGCCGGGACAGGGGCCAACCACCCTGTTTTTT | CASSPPGQGPTTLFF
TRBJ1-6 | TRBV27 | many | NA | TGTGCCAGCAGTTTATCGATCGGGTGGATTAATTCACCCCTCCACTTT | CASSLSIGWINSPLHF
TRBJ1-5 | TRBV4-2 | many | NA | TGTGCCAGCAGCCAAGGGGGAGGATATAGCAATCAGCCCCAGCATTTT | CASSQGGGYSNQPQHF
TRBJ2-7 | TRBV12-3/TRBV12-4 | once | TRBD2 | TGTGCCAGCACCCTGGGGACTAGCGGGAACATGCAGTACTTC | CASTLGTSGNMQYF
TRBJ1-3 | TRBV7-2 | many | TRBD1 | TGTGCCAGCAGCTTAACAGGGGCGGCTGGAAACACCATATATTTT | CASSLTGAAGNTIYF
TRBJ1-2 | TRBV9 | NA | NA | TGTGCCAGCAGCATCCGCCGGGACTCCGGCTACACCTTC | CASSIRRDSGYTF
TRBJ1-5 | TRBV15 | many | TRBD1 | TGTGCCACCAGCAGGGACAGGGGGCGCGGGAGCAATCAGCCCCAGCATTTT | CATSRDRGRGSNQPQHF
TRBJ2-7 | TRBV6-5 | NA | TRBD1 | TGTGCCAGCAGATATACCGGGACAGGGGGGGAGCAGTACTTC | CASRYTGTGGEQYF
TRBJ2-7 | TRBV6-2/TRBV6-3 | many | NA | TGTGCCAGCATAGCCTACCCGGGGGCTAGCGATTACTCCTACGAGCAGTACTTC | CASIAYPGASDYSYEQYF
TRBJ2-5 | TRBV7-6 | few | TRBD2 | TGTGCCAGCAGCCAGACTAGCGCGACGCCCCAGTACTTC | CASSQTSATPQYF
TRBJ2-7 | TRBV5-1 | many | NA | TGCGCCAGCAGCTTGGGGCAGGGAGAGCAGTACTTC | CASSLGQGEQYF
TRBJ1-1 | TRBV6-5 | many | NA | TGTGCCAGCAATGGCGGAGGGAACACTGAAGCTTTCTTT | CASNGGGNTEAFF
TRBJ2-2 | TRBV10-3 | NA | TRBD2 | TGTGCCATCAGTCACCCGGGGGGACGTTCGGCCGGGGAGCTGTTTTTT | CAISHPGGRSAGELFF
TRBJ1-1 | TRBV7-9 | NA | NA | TGTGCCAGAAGCTCCATCACTAACCCTGCCGGGACTGAAGCTTTCTTT | CARSSITNPAGTEAFF
TRBJ2-2 | TRBV29-1 | NA | NA | TGCAGCGTGGGGACCTCTTTTACCGGGGAGCTGTTTTTT | CSVGTSFTGELFF
TRBJ1-4 | TRBV19 | NA | NA | TGTGCCAGTAGTATAGTGCGGACGGAAAAACTGTTTTTT | CASSIVRTEKLFF
TRBJ2-1 | TRBV20-1 | NA | TRBD2 | TGCAGTGCCCCTTCCCAAGCGGGGAGCTCCTACAATGAGCAGTTCTTC | CSAPSQAGSSYNEQFF
TRBJ1-3 | TRBV12-3/TRBV12-4 | many | NA | TGTGCCAGCAGCCCCGAAAACACCATATATTTT | CASSPENTIYF
TRBJ1-5 | TRBV19 | many | NA | TGTGCCAGTAGTTTAGGACAGCCCGGGGCCCAGCATTTT | CASSLGQPGAQHF
TRBJ2-7 | TRBV12-3/TRBV12-4 | NA | TRBD2 | TGTGCCAGCAGTTGGGGGACTAGATCCGAGCAGTACTTC | CASSWGTRSEQYF
TRBJ1-6 | TRBV6-2/TRBV6-3 | many | NA | TGTGCCAGCAGCCTCGCCAGTCAGGGTTGGAATTCACCCCTCCACTTT | CASSLASQGWNSPLHF
TRBJ2-4 | TRBV20-1 | few | TRBD2 | TGCAGTGCTAGAGTCTATGGCGGGAGAGCAGCCAAAAACATTCAGTACTTC | CSARVYGGRAAKNIQYF
TRBJ2-1 | TRBV20-1 | few | TRBD2 | TGCAGTGCCCGAGGACTAGCGGAAATCTCCTACAATGAGCAGTTCTTC | CSARGLAEISYNEQFF
TRBJ1-6 | TRBV27 | NA | NA | TGTGCCAGCAGTTACTCCTTCGGGGGGCTTGTTTCACCCCTCCACTTT | CASSYSFGGLVSPLHF
TRBJ1-6 | TRBV7-2 | few | NA | TGTGCCAGCACCCCGGGGGTTAGGAATTCACCCCTCCACTTT | CASTPGVRNSPLHF
TRBJ1-2 | TRBV7-8 | few | NA | TGTGCCAGCAGCATGGACCGCGCCCGTGGCTACACCTTC | CASSMDRARGYTF
TRBJ2-7 | TRBV3-1 | NA | NA | TGTGCCAGCAGCCAAGGTCAGGTCGCTCTCGGGGAGCAGTACTTC | CASSQGQVALGEQYF
TRBJ2-1 | TRBV6-6 | many | NA | TGTGCCAGCAGTCCCCTTCGGAATGAGCAGTTCTTC | CASSPLRNEQFF
TRBJ2-3 | TRBV6-5 | NA | TRBD1 | TGTGCCAGCAGTCTCAGGTCGACAGGGATGGAGTATTTT | CASSLRSTGMEYF
TRBJ2-3 | TRBV6-5 | many | NA | TGTGCCAGCAGTAGCGATAACACAGATACGCAGTATTTT | CASSSDNTDTQYF
TRBJ2-5 | TRBV15 | NA | TRBD1 | TGTGCCACCAGCAGGGACAGGGGGCCGGAGACCCAGTACTTC | CATSRDRGPETQYF
TRBJ2-7 | TRBV20-1 | NA | TRBD1 | TGCAGTGGGGGACAGGACTCCTACGAGCAGTACTTC | CSGGQDSYEQYF
TRBJ2-7 | TRBV4-1 | NA | NA | TGCGCCAGCAGCCCCCCAGGCAGAATCTCCTACGAGCAGTACTTC | CASSPPGRISYEQYF
TRBJ1-6 | TRBV27 | NA | NA | TGTGCCAGCAGTTTCGATTCGTTTGGATTAGGTTCACCCCTCCACTTT | CASSFDSFGLGSPLHF
TRBJ1-1 | TRBV20-1 | many | NA | TGCAGTGCCGGACGATTGGACACTGAAGCTTTCTTT | CSAGRLDTEAFF
TRBJ1-3 | TRBV3-1 | NA | NA | TGTGCCAGCAGCTCGGACAGCTCTGGAAACACCATATGTTTT | CASSSDSSGNTICF
TRBJ2-3 | TRBV5-1 | NA | TRBD2 | TGCGCCAGCAGCCCACCCAGAGCGGGAGGGCGCACAGATACGCAGTATTTT | CASSPPRAGGRTDTQYF
TRBJ2-5 | TRBV7-8 | few | NA | TGTGCCAGCAGCTTAGAAAGTCTGCAAGAGACCCAGTACTTC | CASSLESLQETQYF
TRBJ2-2 | TRBV28 | many | NA | TGTGCCAGCAGTTTATCGTCCAGGGAGAACACCGGGGAGCTGTTTTTT | CASSLSSRENTGELFF
TRBJ2-2 | TRBV6-2/TRBV6-3 | few | TRBD2 | TGTGCCAGCAGGATAGCGGGGGCCACCACCGGGGAGCTGTTTTTT | CASRIAGATTGELFF
TRBJ2-1 | TRBV12-3/TRBV12-4 | NA | NA | TGTGCCAGCAGTTCGGAGGGGGCCTATGAGCAGTTCTTC | CASSSEGAYEQFF
TRBJ2-5 | TRBV27 | NA | NA | TGTGCCAGCAGTTTTCTACAGAAAGAGACCCAGTACTTC | CASSFLQKETQYF
TRBJ1-4 | TRBV4-1 | many | NA | TGCGCCAGCAGCCAGGGTTTTTTAGGTGAAAAACTGTTTTTT | CASSQGFLGEKLFF
TRBJ2-2 | TRBV20-1 | NA | NA | TGCAGTGCTAGTAGGCTGGGGAACACCGGGGAGCTGTTTTTT | CSASRLGNTGELFF